This T cell receptor beta chain comes out of a study of CD4 and CD8 cells across lung adenocarcinoma regions. Each CDR3 protein gets one entry after TCRdb re-called the PCR reads with MiXCR. The table has roughly 8,000 distinct CDR3 sequences, under 60% seen once; the top ten hold just under 97%. The CDR3 has 13 amino acids. Germline CDR1 reads MNHNS; CDR2 reads SASEGT. The chain has TRBV6-1 and TRBJ2-5; D is undetermined. The J call may be wrong; the DNA end is better matched by TRBJ2-7. The source of this sequence is a male donor with lung adenocarcinoma. The CD4 and CD8 labels of this study may be unreliable. The sequencing input was CD8+ T cells from the center of a lung tumor. CDR3: CASSRKWVHEQYF. DNA for the CDR3: TGTGCCAGCAGTCGAAAGTGGGTCCACGAGCAGTACTTC.